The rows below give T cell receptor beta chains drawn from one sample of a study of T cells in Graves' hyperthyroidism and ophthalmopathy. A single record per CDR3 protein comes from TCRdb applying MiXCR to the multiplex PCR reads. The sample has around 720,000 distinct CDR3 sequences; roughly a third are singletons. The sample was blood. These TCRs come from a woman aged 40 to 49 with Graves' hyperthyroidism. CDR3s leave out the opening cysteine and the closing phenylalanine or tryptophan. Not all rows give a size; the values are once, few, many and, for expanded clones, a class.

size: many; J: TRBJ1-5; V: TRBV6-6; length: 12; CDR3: ASSYRDRNQPQH
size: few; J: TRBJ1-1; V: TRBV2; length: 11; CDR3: AGGGTGLPEAF
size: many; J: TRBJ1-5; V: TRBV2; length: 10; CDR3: ASSEEGQPQH
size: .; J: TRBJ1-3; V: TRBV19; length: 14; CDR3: ASSIIGLNSGNTIY
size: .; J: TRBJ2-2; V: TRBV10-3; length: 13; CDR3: AISEGLTGTGSCF
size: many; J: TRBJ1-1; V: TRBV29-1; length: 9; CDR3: SVESWAEAF
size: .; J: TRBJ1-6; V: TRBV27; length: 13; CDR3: ASSSPDRVGSPLH
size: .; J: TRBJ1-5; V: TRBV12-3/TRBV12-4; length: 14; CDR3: ASSLGGLRYNQPQH
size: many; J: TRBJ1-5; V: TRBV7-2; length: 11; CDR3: ASSSDGDQPQH
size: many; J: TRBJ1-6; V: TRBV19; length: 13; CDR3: ASRSGQGANSPLH
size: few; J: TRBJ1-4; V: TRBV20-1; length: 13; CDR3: SARERDRVIEKLF
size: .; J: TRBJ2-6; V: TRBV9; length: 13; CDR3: ASSGLQGGANVLT
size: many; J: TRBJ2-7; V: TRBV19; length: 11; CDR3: ASSIKAGYEQY
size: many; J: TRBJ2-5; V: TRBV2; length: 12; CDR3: ASSDYPSGETQY
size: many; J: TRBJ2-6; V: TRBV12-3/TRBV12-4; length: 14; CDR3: ASTTDIYSGANVLT
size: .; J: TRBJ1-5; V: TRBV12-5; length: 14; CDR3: ASSYMGITSNQPQH